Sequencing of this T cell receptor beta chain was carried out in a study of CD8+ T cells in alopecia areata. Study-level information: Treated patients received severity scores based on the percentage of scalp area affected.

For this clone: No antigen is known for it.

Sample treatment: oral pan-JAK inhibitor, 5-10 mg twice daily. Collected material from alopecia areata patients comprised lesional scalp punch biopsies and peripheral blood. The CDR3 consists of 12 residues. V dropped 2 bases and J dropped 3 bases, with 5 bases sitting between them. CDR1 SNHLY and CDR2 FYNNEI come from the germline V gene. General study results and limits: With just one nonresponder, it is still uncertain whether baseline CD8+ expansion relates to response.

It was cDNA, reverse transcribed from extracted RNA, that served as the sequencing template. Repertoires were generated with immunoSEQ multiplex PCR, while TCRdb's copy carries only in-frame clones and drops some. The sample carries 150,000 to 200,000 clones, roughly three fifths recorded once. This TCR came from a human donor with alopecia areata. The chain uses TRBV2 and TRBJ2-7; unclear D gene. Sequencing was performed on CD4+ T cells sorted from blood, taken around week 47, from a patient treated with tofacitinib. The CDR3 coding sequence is TGTGCCAGCAGTGAAATGGGCTACGAGCAGTACTTC. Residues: CASSEMGYEQYF.